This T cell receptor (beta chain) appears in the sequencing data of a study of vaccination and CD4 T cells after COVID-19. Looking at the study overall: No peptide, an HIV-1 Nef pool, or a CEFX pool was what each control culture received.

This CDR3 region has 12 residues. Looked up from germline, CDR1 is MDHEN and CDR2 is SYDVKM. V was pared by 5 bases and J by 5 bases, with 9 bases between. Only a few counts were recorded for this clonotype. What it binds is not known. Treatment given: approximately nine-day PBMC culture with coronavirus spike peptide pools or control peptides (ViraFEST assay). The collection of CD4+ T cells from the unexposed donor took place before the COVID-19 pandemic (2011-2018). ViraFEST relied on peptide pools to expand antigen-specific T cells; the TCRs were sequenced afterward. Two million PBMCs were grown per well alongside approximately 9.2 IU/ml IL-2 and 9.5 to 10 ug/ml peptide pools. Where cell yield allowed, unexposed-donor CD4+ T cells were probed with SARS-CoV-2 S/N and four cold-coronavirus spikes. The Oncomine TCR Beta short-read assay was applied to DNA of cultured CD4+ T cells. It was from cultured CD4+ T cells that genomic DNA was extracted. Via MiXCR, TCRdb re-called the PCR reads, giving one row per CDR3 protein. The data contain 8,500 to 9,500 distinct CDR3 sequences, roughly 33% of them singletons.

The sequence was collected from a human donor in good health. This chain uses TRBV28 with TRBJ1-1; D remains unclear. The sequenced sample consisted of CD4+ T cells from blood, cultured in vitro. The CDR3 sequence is CASSGPGTEAFF. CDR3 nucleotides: TGTGCCAGCAGTGGGCCTGGGACTGAAGCTTTCTTT.